Following are 5 T cell receptor beta chains from one sample sequenced in a study of metastatic and nonmetastatic thyroid tumors. TCRdb reanalyzed the PCR reads via MiXCR. Of 24,000 or so clones listed, roughly 13% are singletons. Prior to thyroid surgery, none of the patients had received any treatment. The sequencing sample was made of blood. The receptors come from a female donor with papillary thyroid cancer or a benign thyroid nodule (not recorded which). Some clones in this sample may be carry-over from other donors' samples.

This clone was recorded at least ten times. J is TRBJ2-1 and V is TRBV24-1, with TRBD2 matching over 11 bases. Trimming at V came to 3 bases and at J to 4 bases, leaving 7 bases not matched to a gene. Germline CDR1 is KGHDR and CDR2 is SFDVKD. The CDR3 has 17 amino acids. Here the CDR3 DNA reads TGTGCCACCAGTGATGCGACTAGCGGGAATGCGTACAATGAGCAGTTCTTC. Amino acids: CATSDATSGNAYNEQFF.

This clone was found many times. A read error may account for a junction end that differs from germline. The chain carries TRBV7-2 and TRBJ2-7; the D gene is possibly TRBD2 (6 bases). CDR1 is SGHTA, CDR2 FQGNSA, per germline. The length of the CDR3 is 13 residues. CDR3: CASSLAISYEQYF. The DNA for the CDR3 is TGTGCCAGCAGCCTAGCGATCTCCTACGAGCAGTACTTC. Full variable domain (missing parts from reference TRBV7-2 and TRBJ2-7): GAGVSQSPSNKVTEKGKDVELRCDPISGHTALYWYRQSLGQGLEFLIYFQGNSAPDKSGLPSDRFSAERTGGSVSTLTIQRTQQEDSAVYLCASSLAISYEQYFGPGTRLTVT.

This clone has a count of ten or more. V and J are TRBV19 and TRBJ2-7; D is possibly TRBD1 (5 bases). This CDR3 spans 13 amino acids. V lost 5 bases, J lost 3 bases, and 11 bases lay in between. Germline V lookup: CDR1 LNHDA, CDR2 SQIVND (reference sequence). The chain's CDR3 is CASSRQGFYEQYF. CDR3 DNA: TGTGCCAGTAGTCGGCAGGGATTCTACGAGCAGTACTTC.

This clone was seen many times. This chain uses TRBV29-1 with TRBJ1-2; D perhaps matches TRBD1 (5 bases). There are 16 residues in the CDR3. From germline, CDR1 is SQVTM and CDR2 ANQGSEA. V was cut by 5 bases and J by 4 bases, with 23 bases left in between. The CDR3 region is CSVIGPRRAGSYGYTF. For the CDR3, the DNA is TGCAGCGTTATCGGCCCCCGCCGTGCAGGGTCCTATGGCTACACCTTC.

V usage is TRBV9 and J usage is TRBJ1-4, with D possibly being TRBD1 (6 bases). The length of the CDR3 is 14 residues. The V gene lost 3 bases and the J gene lost 6 bases, with 12 bases spanning the gap. Germline CDR1 reads SGDLS; CDR2 reads YYNGEE. CDR3 sequence reads: CASSARTVYEKLFF. The CDR3 nucleotides read TGTGCCAGCAGCGCTCGGACAGTATATGAAAAACTGTTTTTT.